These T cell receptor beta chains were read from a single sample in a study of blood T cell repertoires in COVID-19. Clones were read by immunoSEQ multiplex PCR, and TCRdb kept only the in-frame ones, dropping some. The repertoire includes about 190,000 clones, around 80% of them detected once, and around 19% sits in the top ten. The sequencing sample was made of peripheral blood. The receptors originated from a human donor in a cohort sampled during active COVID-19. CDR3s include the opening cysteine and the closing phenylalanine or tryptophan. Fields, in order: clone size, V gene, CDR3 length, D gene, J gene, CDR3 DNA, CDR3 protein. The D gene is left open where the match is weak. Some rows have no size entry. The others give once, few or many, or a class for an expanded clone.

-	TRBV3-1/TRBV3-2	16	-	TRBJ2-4	TGTGCCAGCAGCCAGGCAGGGCGACTAGCCAAAAACATTCAGTACTTC	CASSQAGRLAKNIQYF
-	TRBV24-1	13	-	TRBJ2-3	TGTGCCACCACGGGAACTAGCACAGATACGCAGTATTTT	CATTGTSTDTQYF
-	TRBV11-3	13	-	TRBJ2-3	TGTGCCAGCAGCTTAGAGGGAGTGGATACGCAGTATTTT	CASSLEGVDTQYF
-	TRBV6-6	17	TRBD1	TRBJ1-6	TGTGCCAGCAGTCTCTACCCTCCGGGACAGGGAAATTCACCCCTCCACTTT	CASSLYPPGQGNSPLHF
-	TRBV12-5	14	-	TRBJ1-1	TGTGCTAGTGGTCTGGGACTGGGGAACACTGAAGCTTTCTTT	CASGLGLGNTEAFF
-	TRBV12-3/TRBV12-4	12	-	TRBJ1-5	TGTGCCAGCAGTTTGGCGGGGCTGCCCCAGCATTTT	CASSLAGLPQHF
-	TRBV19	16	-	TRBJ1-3	TGTGCCAGTAGTATCCTTCCGGGAAGTTCCAGAAACACCATATATTTT	CASSILPGSSRNTIYF
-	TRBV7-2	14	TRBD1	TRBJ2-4	TGTGCCAGCAGCATACAGGGGGCCAAAAACATTCAGTACTTC	CASSIQGAKNIQYF
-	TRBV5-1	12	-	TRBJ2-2	TGCGCCAGCAGCGGTAGCACCGGGGAGCTGTTTTTT	CASSGSTGELFF
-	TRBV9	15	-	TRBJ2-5	TGTGCCAGCAGCGTAGCCCCGGACTCCCAAGAGACCCAGTACTTC	CASSVAPDSQETQYF
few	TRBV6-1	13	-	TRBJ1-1	TGTGCCAGCAGTGAAGCAGACAGCTTTGAAGCTTTCTTT	CASSEADSFEAFF
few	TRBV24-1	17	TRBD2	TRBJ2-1	TGTGCCACCAGTGATTTCGGGAGCGGGACTAGATACAATGAGCAGTTCTTC	CATSDFGSGTRYNEQFF
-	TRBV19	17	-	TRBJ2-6	TGTGCCAGTAGTCGGGACCGGAGGGCCTCTGGGGCCAACGTCCTGACTTTC	CASSRDRRASGANVLTF
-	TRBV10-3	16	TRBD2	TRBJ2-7	TGTGCCATCAGTGAGTCGGCGGGAGCGAATTCCTACGAGCAGTACTTC	CAISESAGANSYEQYF
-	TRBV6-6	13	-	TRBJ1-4	TGTGCCAGCAGTAAAAAAAGGGGGGAAAAACTGTTTTTT	CASSKKRGEKLFF
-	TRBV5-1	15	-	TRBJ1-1	TGCGCCAGCCCCCGCGGGGGCCGTTTGTACACTGAAGCTTTCTTT	CASPRGGRLYTEAFF
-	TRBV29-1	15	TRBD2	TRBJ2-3	TGCAGCGTTTCCCGACTAGCCCAAAACACAGATACGCAGTATTTT	CSVSRLAQNTDTQYF
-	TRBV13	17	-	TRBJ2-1	TGTGCCAGCAGCGGAGGCGCGAAATCATATCTAAACAATGAGCAGTTCTTC	CASSGGAKSYLNNEQFF
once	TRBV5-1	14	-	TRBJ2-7	TGCGCCAGCAGCTTGGCCTACAACAGGGACGAGCAGTACTTC	CASSLAYNRDEQYF
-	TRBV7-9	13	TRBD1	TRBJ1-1	TGTGCCAGCACCAGGACAGGGAACACTGAAGCTTTCTTT	CASTRTGNTEAFF
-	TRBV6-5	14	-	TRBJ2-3	TGTGCCAGCAGTCTCAGGACTAGCACAGATACGCAGTATTTT	CASSLRTSTDTQYF
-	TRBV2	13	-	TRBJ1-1	TGTGCCAGCAGGGCAGTGATGAACACTGAAGCTTTCTTT	CASRAVMNTEAFF
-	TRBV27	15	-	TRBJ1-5	TGTGCCAGCAGGGGCGGGTTCGCCAGCAATCAGCCCCAGCATTTT	CASRGGFASNQPQHF
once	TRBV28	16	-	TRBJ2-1	TGTGCCAGCAGGCCGCCCCCGGGAGCCTCCTACAATGAGCAGTTCTTC	CASRPPPGASYNEQFF
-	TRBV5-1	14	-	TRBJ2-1	TGCGCCAGCAGCTTGGATCGGGACACCGTTGAGCAGTTCTTC	CASSLDRDTVEQFF
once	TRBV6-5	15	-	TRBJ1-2	TGTGCCAGCAGTACCCCACCCAGGGAGGTATCTGGCTACACCTTC	CASSTPPREVSGYTF
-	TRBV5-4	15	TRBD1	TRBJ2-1	TGTGCCAGCAGCACTACAGGGGGCCTATACAATGAGCAGTTCTTC	CASSTTGGLYNEQFF
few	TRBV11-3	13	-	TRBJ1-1	TGTGCCAGCAGCTTAGGCGGGGCCGCTGAAGCTTTCTTT	CASSLGGAAEAFF
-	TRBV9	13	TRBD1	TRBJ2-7	TGTGCCAGCAGCGTTGGGACAGCCTACGAGCAGTACTTC	CASSVGTAYEQYF
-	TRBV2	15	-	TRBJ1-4	TGTGCCAGCAGTCCGGTGGCCTCGGGTAATGAAAAACTGTTTTTT	CASSPVASGNEKLFF
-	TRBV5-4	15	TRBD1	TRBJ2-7	TGTGCCAGCACCCACGGCGGGACAGGGACTAACGAGCAGTACTTC	CASTHGGTGTNEQYF